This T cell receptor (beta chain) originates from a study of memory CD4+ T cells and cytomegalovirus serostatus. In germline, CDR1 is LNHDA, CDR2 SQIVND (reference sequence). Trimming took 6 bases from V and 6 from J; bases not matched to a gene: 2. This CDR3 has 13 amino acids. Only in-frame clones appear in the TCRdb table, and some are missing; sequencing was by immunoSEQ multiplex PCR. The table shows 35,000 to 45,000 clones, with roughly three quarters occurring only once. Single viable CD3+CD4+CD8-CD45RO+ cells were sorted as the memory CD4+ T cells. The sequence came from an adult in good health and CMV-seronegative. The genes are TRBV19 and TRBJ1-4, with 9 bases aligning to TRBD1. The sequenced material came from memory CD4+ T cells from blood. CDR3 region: CASRGQGYEKLFF. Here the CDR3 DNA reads TGTGCCAGTAGAGGACAGGGGTATGAAAAACTGTTTTTT.